The 24 T cell receptor beta chains presented below share a single source sample, sequenced in a study of blood T cells in healthy people across ages. Through a sample-barcoded 5' primer and a J-beta primer mix, a second PCR was run for about 6 to 12 cycles. TCRdb itself ran the 5' RACE reads through MiXCR, one entry per CDR3 protein. The repertoire holds 780,000 or so distinct CDR3 sequences, with 40% to 65% as singletons. Sequencing input: blood. The receptors originated from an elderly man in good health.

This chain links TRBV9 with TRBJ2-1; TRBD2 matches 11 bases. Germline V gene data show CDR1 as SGDLS and CDR2 as YYNGEE. There are 17 residues in the CDR3. With V trimmed by 3 bases and J by 8 bases, 13 bases remained unmatched. CDR3 nucleotide sequence: TGTGCCAGCAGCGCTCGACCACCGGGACTAGCGGTCCATGAGCAGTTCTTC. Protein product: CASSARPPGLAVHEQFF.

This chain connects TRBV4-1 to TRBJ2-7; TRBD1 is a possible D gene (6 bases). This CDR3 is 14 amino acids long. The V gene lost 3 bases and the J gene lost 7 bases, with 16 bases spanning the gap. Germline lookup yields CDR1 MGHRA and CDR2 YSYEKL. The CDR3 loop is CASSQGAGYNEQYF. The CDR3 bases are TGCGCCAGCAGCCAGGGGGCCGGCTACAATGAGCAGTACTTC.

This clonotype appeared a few times. The chain uses TRBV12-3 or TRBV12-4 and TRBJ2-7; the D is unclear. This CDR3 is 16 amino acids long. Trimming cost V 0 bases and J 0 bases, with 12 bases left between them. CDR3 protein: CASSLARLASSYEQYF. DNA of the CDR3: TGTGCCAGCAGTTTAGCGAGGCTCGCCAGCTCCTACGAGCAGTACTTC.

A word on this clonotype: At one boundary the junction diverges from the germline segment, which might be a read error. The chain employs TRBV12-3 or TRBV12-4 and TRBJ2-3; D not certain. The CDR3 covers 15 residues. This chain's CDR3 is CASSSIRRSTDMQYF. The CDR3 coding sequence is TGTGCCAGCAGTTCCATCAGACGGAGCACAGATATGCAGTATTTT.

J is TRBJ2-7 and V is TRBV14, with D possibly TRBD1 on 5 matching bases. CDR3 length: 16 amino acids. V shed 2 bases and J shed 3 bases, with 17 bases lying between them. CDR1 and CDR2 from the germline V gene are SGHDN and FVKESK. The CDR3 DNA reads as TGTGCCAGCAGCCAACGCAAGCCAGGGTACCACTACGAGCAGTACTTC. This encodes CASSQRKPGYHYEQYF.

The J gene is TRBJ2-3, the V gene TRBV25-1; maybe TRBD1 (5 bases). CDR1 is MGHDK and CDR2 is SYGVNS in the germline V gene. The V gene lost 7 bases and the J gene lost 0 bases, with 11 bases spanning the gap. This CDR3 comprises 14 residues. CDR3 protein: CASTGISSTDTQYF. The CDR3 DNA sequence: TGTGCCAGCACAGGGATTAGCAGCACAGATACGCAGTATTTT.

The V call is TRBV7-8, the J call TRBJ1-3; TRBD1 matches at 7 bases. The length of the CDR3 is 18 residues. The V and J ends lost 0 bases and 1 base, in that order; junction bases with no gene match: 9. Germline CDR1 and CDR2: SGHVS and FQNEAQ. CDR3 nucleotide sequence: TGTGCCAGCAGCTTAGCACCGGGACAGTCGATATCTGGAAACACCATATATTTT. As protein: CASSLAPGQSISGNTIYF.

This clonotype appeared a few times. The chain recombines TRBV2 with TRBJ2-3; 11 nucleotides align to TRBD2. V lost 7 bases, J lost 4 bases, and 10 bases stayed unmatched. The CDR3 is 16 residues long. The germline gives CDR1 SNHLY, CDR2 FYNNEI. The CDR3 spells CASTPTSGNSADTQYF. Written as DNA, the CDR3 is TGTGCCAGCACCCCGACTAGCGGGAATAGTGCAGATACGCAGTATTTT.

Note on this clonotype: At one boundary the junction diverges from the germline segment, which might be a read error. The V gene is TRBV25-1, the J gene TRBJ2-7; tentative D call: TRBD2 (5 bases). Germline V gene sequence: CDR1 MGHDK, CDR2 SYGVNS. CDR3 size: 11 residues. Here the CDR3 DNA reads TGTGCCAGCGTGGACTCCTCCGAGCAGTACTTC. This encodes CASVDSSEQYF.

The chain joins TRBV3-1 to TRBJ2-5; D remains unclear. With 0 bases removed from V and 9 bases from J, the gap between germline ends came to 14 bases. Germline CDR1 and CDR2: LGHDT and YNNKEL (reference sequence). The length of the CDR3 is 14 residues. In nucleotides, the CDR3 is TGTGCCAGCAGCCAAGATCTGTCATCCTGGGCCCAGTACTTC. It encodes CASSQDLSSWAQYF.

The rearrangement uses TRBV7-9 and TRBJ1-1, with D uncertain. This CDR3 is 14 amino acids long. CDR1 and CDR2 (germline): SEHNR, FQNEAQ (reference sequence). Trimming shortened V by 6 bases and J by 0 bases, and 11 bases separated the two germline ends. The CDR3 DNA is TGTGCCAGCAGTCGGGGTGGATTGAACACTGAAGCTTTCTTT. This translates into CASSRGGLNTEAFF.

The rearrangement links TRBV20-1 to TRBJ2-7; D may be TRBD1 or TRBD2 (5 bases each). Germline CDR1 reads DFQATT; CDR2 reads SNEGSKA (reference sequence). The V and J ends lost 3 bases and 6 bases respectively, with 27 bases between them. The CDR3 runs 17 residues. The CDR3 region is CSARWGMRLALRSEQYF. DNA for the CDR3: TGCAGTGCTAGGTGGGGGATGAGGCTAGCACTAAGAAGCGAGCAGTACTTC.

This sequence joins TRBV2 and TRBJ1-2; the D is unclear. CDR1 and CDR2 from the germline V gene are SNHLY and FYNNEI. This CDR3 is 13 amino acids long. Between the trimmed V and J ends, which lost 6 bases and 3 bases, there was a span of 11 bases. DNA for the CDR3: TGTGCCAGCAGAGGCCGGGGATACTATGGCTACACCTTC. Translating gives CASRGRGYYGYTF.

J is TRBJ2-1 and V is TRBV20-1; 15 bases fit TRBD2. The J segment lost 7 bases and the V segment lost 2 bases, leaving 6 bases of the junction unmatched. Germline CDR1 is DFQATT and CDR2 is SNEGSKA (reference sequence). CDR3 size: 16 residues. CDR3 sequence: CSARPGLAGGRNEQFF. For the CDR3, the DNA is TGCAGTGCTAGACCGGGACTAGCGGGAGGTCGGAATGAGCAGTTCTTC.

This clonotype was picked up one time. The rearrangement links TRBV7-2 to TRBJ1-1; D is uncertain. The germline CDR1 and CDR2 sequences are SGHTA and FQGNSA. V gave up 3 bases and J gave up 0 bases, with 8 bases separating them. This CDR3 has 14 residues. As DNA, the CDR3 is TGTGCCAGCAGCTTTGGTTCCATGAACACTGAAGCTTTCTTT. Translation: CASSFGSMNTEAFF.

The V call is TRBV9, the J call TRBJ2-7; the match to TRBD2 covers 10 bases. J gave up 5 bases and V 3 bases, and 11 bases lay outside the gene matches. The CDR3 extends over 16 amino acids. Germline V gene sequence: CDR1 SGDLS, CDR2 YYNGEE. CDR3 in DNA: TGTGCCAGCAGCGGGTCTAGCGGGAGCCCGCACCACGAGCAGTACTTC. It encodes CASSGSSGSPHHEQYF. Full variable domain (remainder filled in from reference TRBV9 and TRBJ2-7): DSGVTQTPKHLITATGQRVTLRCSPRSGDLSVYWYQQSLDQGLQFLIQYYNGEERAKGNILERFSAQQFPDLHSELNLSSLELGDSALYFCASSGSSGSPHHEQYFGPGTRLTVT.

This clonotype was seen a few times. The rearrangement links TRBV29-1 to TRBJ2-1; D not resolved. Germline assignment: CDR1 SQVTM and CDR2 ANQGSEA. V dropped 4 bases and J dropped 5 bases, with 12 bases sitting between them. There are 13 residues in the CDR3. The CDR3 region has the DNA TGCAGCGTTGTCCGTGGAACACACAATGAGCAGTTCTTC. Amino acids: CSVVRGTHNEQFF.

The rearrangement uses TRBV20-1 and TRBJ2-5, with 11 bases aligning to TRBD2. Germline values: CDR1 DFQATT, CDR2 SNEGSKA (reference sequence). The length of the CDR3 is 13 residues. V lost 6 bases, J lost 4 bases, and 4 bases stayed unmatched. The DNA for the CDR3 is TGCAGTGCAAAGCTAGCGGGAGGAGAGACCCAGTACTTC. Its protein product is CSAKLAGGETQYF.

This clonotype was seen more than once but under ten times. This chain joins TRBV5-1 and TRBJ2-1; 11 bases agree with TRBD2. The CDR3 sequence is 14 residues long. With V trimmed by 3 bases and J by 7 bases, 3 bases remained unmatched. Germline V gene data show CDR1 as SGHRS and CDR2 as YFSETQ. This CDR3 reads CASSWGLAENEQFF. CDR3 nucleotides: TGCGCCAGCAGCTGGGGACTAGCGGAGAATGAGCAGTTCTTC. Full variable domain (rest looked up from reference TRBV5-1 and TRBJ2-1): KAGVTQTPRYLIKTRGQQVTLSCSPISGHRSVSWYQQTPGQGLQFLFEYFSETQRNKGNFPGRFSGRQFSNSRSEMNVSTLELGDSALYLCASSWGLAENEQFFGPGTRLTVL.

Regarding this clonotype: It may be a read error: a sequence one base away is much more abundant. The chain uses TRBV12-3 or TRBV12-4 and TRBJ2-7, with D perhaps TRBD2 (5 bases). The CDR3 extends over 12 amino acids. Here the CDR3 reads CASSQSSYERYF. The CDR3 DNA sequence: TGTGCCAGCAGCCAGTCTAGCTACGAGCGGTACTTC.

The chain recombines TRBV28 with TRBJ2-3; 10 nucleotides match TRBD2. Unmatched junction bases numbered 13, after V lost 6 bases and J lost 1 base. Germline loops: CDR1 MDHEN, CDR2 SYDVKM. This CDR3 is 18 amino acids long. The CDR3 nucleotides read TGTGCCAGCAGATGGACTAGCGGAAGACTGGGAGGCACAGATACGCAGTATTTT. This gives the protein CASRWTSGRLGGTDTQYF.

This chain uses TRBV20-1 with TRBJ2-7; D is perhaps TRBD2 (5 bases). Germline V CDR1 and CDR2: DFQATT, SNEGSKA (reference sequence). The CDR3 runs 15 residues. V shed 3 bases and J shed 0 bases, with 15 bases lying between them. The CDR3 region has the DNA TGCAGTGCTAGGGCGACGGGGAAGAGCTCCTACGAGCAGTACTTC. Translating gives CSARATGKSSYEQYF.

This clonotype occurred a few times. The chain links TRBV15 to TRBJ2-5; no definite D call. There are 13 residues in the CDR3. V was shortened by 1 base and J by 1 base, with 4 bases between the two germline ends. Per germline, CDR1 LNHNV and CDR2 YYDKDF (reference sequence). The DNA of the CDR3 is TGTGCCACCAGCAGAGCCCGCCAAGAGACCCAGTACTTC. Translating it yields CATSRARQETQYF.

V and J are TRBV3-1 and TRBJ1-4, with 7 positions matching TRBD1. The germline CDR1 and CDR2 sequences are LGHDT and YNNKEL (reference sequence). The CDR3 consists of 16 residues. V shed 0 bases, J shed 2 bases, and the junction held 3 bases outside the gene matches. CDR3 amino acids: CASSQEPTGTNEKLFF. CDR3 DNA sequence: TGTGCCAGCAGCCAAGAACCGACAGGGACTAATGAAAAACTGTTTTTT.